The 5 T cell receptor beta chains listed next were all sequenced from one sample in a study of neoadjuvant nivolumab and ipilimumab in lung cancer. Some clones are missing from TCRdb's copy, which holds only in-frame ones; the method was immunoSEQ multiplex PCR. This table holds 30,000 to 35,000 clones, less than 95% found once. Source: peripheral blood, taken after neoadjuvant nivolumab, alone or with ipilimumab, at or shortly before surgery. These receptors all come from an adult with non-small cell lung cancer.

The V call is TRBV11-3, the J call TRBJ2-6; D remains ambiguous. V lost 1 base to trimming and J lost 2 bases, with 6 bases between them. The CDR3 spans 15 residues. Germline lookup yields CDR1 SGHNT and CDR2 YENEEA. This CDR3 reads CASSLGSPGANVLTF. The CDR3, as DNA: TGTGCCAGCAGCTTAGGTAGTCCTGGGGCCAACGTCCTGACTTTC.

Here the CDR3 reads CASSPRSPAAQETQYF. DNA of the CDR3: TGTGCCAGCAGCCCGAGGTCCCCGGCGGCTCAAGAGACCCAGTACTTC. This chain joins TRBV5-4 and TRBJ2-5; the D is unclear. The V end lost 4 bases, the J end lost 2 bases, and 18 bases lay between the germline ends. The length of the CDR3 is 16 residues. Germline V gene data show CDR1 as SGHNT and CDR2 as YYREEE (reference sequence).

The CDR3, as DNA: TGTGCCATCAGTGGGGGACAGGGGATTAACTATGGCTACACCTTC. It codes for CAISGGQGINYGYTF. V is TRBV10-3 and J is TRBJ1-2, with 10 positions matching TRBD1. Trimming cost V 4 bases and J 1 base; bases outside gene matches: 3. CDR1 is ENHRY, CDR2 SYGVKD, per germline. This CDR3 has 15 amino acids.

The chain is built from TRBV7-2 and TRBJ2-3, with D possibly matching TRBD2 (6 bases). The V gene's germline CDR1 is SGHTA and CDR2 FQGNSA. Trimming removed 4 bases at V and 4 bases at J, with 15 bases between. This CDR3 contains 15 residues. The CDR3 DNA sequence: TGTGCCAGCAGCTACTCGGGACTTGGGGCAGATACGCAGTATTTT. This gives the protein CASSYSGLGADTQYF.

The CDR3 sequence: CASRPRRSATEAFF. Written as DNA, the CDR3 is TGTGCCAGCAGGCCCCGGCGTTCGGCCACTGAAGCTTTCTTT. The chain combines TRBV6-6 with TRBJ1-1; D uncertain. Germline assignment: CDR1 MNHNY and CDR2 SVGAGI (reference sequence). Trimming pared 6 bases from V and 4 bases from J, leaving 15 bases between. The CDR3 spans 14 residues.